Below, one TCR beta chain is given with its context. These data belong to a study of shared clonotypes between healthy human individuals. TCRdb's copy holds only in-frame clones and misses some; the assay was immunoSEQ multiplex PCR. The table lists about 2.3 million clones, 85% to 95% of them singletons. V lost 0 bases and J lost 1, with 8 bases in between. The germline V gene has CDR1 SGHNT and CDR2 YYREEE (reference sequence). The CDR3 contains 15 residues. The rearrangement uses TRBV5-4 and TRBJ2-4, with D unclear. This TCR derives from a man aged 18 to 30 in good health. Some clones in this sample may be carry-over from other donors' samples. Sequencing input: naive CD4+ T cells from PBMCs. Subset in this sample: CD45RA+ positively selected. The CDR3 sequence: CASSLGQAAKNIQYF. The CDR3 DNA reads as TGTGCCAGCAGCTTGGGGCAGGCCGCCAAAAACATTCAGTACTTC.